The 5 T cell receptor beta chains given below trace back to one sample, sequenced in a study of blood T cell repertoires in COVID-19. Some clones are missing from TCRdb's copy, which holds only in-frame ones; the method was immunoSEQ multiplex PCR. Of 200,000 to 250,000 clones listed, about 83% are singletons. The material sequenced was peripheral blood. The receptors come from a man aged 45-65 years with acute or convalescent COVID-19.

The V and J genes are TRBV19 and TRBJ1-2, with 7 nucleotides matching TRBD1. V lost 8 bases and J lost 5; bases outside the gene matches: 14. The germline V gene encodes CDR1 LNHDA and CDR2 SQIVND (reference sequence). The CDR3 runs 15 residues. DNA of the CDR3: TGTGCCAGTGGGTCAGGCAGGGACAGACCGTATGGCTACACCTTC. Translating it yields CASGSGRDRPYGYTF.

The chain is built from TRBV20-1 and TRBJ1-5; the D is unclear. The CDR3 runs to 13 residues. Germline V CDR1 and CDR2: DFQATT, SNEGSKA (reference sequence). The germline V and J ends were trimmed by 3 bases and 9 bases, with 15 bases remaining between them. As DNA, the CDR3 is TGCAGTGCTAGTCGGGAGGGATTTAGGCCCCAGCATTTT. Amino acids: CSASREGFRPQHF.

The chain recombines TRBV11-2 with TRBJ2-7, with unresolved D. V lost 4 bases and J lost 4, with 8 bases in between. Germline CDR1 is SGHAT and CDR2 is FQNNGV. The CDR3 sequence is 12 residues long. CDR3 region: CASSSTVYEQYF. In nucleotides, the CDR3 is TGTGCCAGCAGCTCGACTGTTTACGAGCAGTACTTC.

V is TRBV7-3 and J is TRBJ2-2; D is perhaps TRBD2 (7 bases). Trimming left V 5 bases short and J 4 bases short, with 11 bases between. This CDR3 comprises 14 residues. Germline V gene data show CDR1 as SGHTA and CDR2 as FQGTGA. Written as DNA, the CDR3 is TGTGCCAGCAGCCCGGGGGGCCCCACCGGGGAGCTGTTTTTT. Protein product: CASSPGGPTGELFF.

This clone turned up a few times. The genes are TRBV12-2 and TRBJ2-2; the table's D call of TRBD1 was not tested on the DNA. TRBV12-2 is a recognized pseudogene. The CDR3 loop spans 14 amino acids. The DNA of the CDR3 is TGTGCAAGTCGCTTAGGCCAGATCACCGGGGAGCTGTTTTTT. Protein sequence: CASRLGQITGELFF.